Reported below is one T cell receptor beta chain. Its antigen is currently unknown. At one end the junction does not follow the germline gene, possibly because of a read error. Three rounds of nested PCR, following a modified ARM-PCR protocol, produced the TCRbeta library. Via MiXCR, TCRdb re-called the multiplex PCR reads, giving one row per CDR3 protein. The sample carries 45,000 or so distinct CDR3 sequences, less than 70% recorded once. Germline assignment: CDR1 SGHAT and CDR2 FQNNGV. The CDR3 is 16 amino acids. The template was RNA from unsorted bulk tissue. The normal lung tissue was taken more than 3 cm from the tumor edge. This sample is drawn from a study of tumor and adjacent non-tumor tissue in lung cancer. Across the study: Patients comprised about a dozen adenocarcinoma, a couple of squamous cell carcinoma and 1 small cell lung cancer.

General study findings and limits: Shorter survival was associated with higher TCR diversity in tumors.

Sequencing was performed on distant non-tumor lung tissue. The TCR sequence derives from a woman aged 40 to 55 with non-small cell lung cancer. This rearrangement joins TRBV11-2 to TRBJ2-5, with 12 bases matching TRBD2. The CDR3 bases are TGTGCCAGCAGCTTAGCCCTGACTAGCGGGAGAGAGACCCAGTATTTC. Amino acid sequence: CASSLALTSGRETQYF.